Listed below are T cell receptor beta chains from one sample, sequenced in a study of PD-1 blockade in classical Hodgkin lymphoma. Profiling relied on immunoSEQ multiplex PCR, and the TCRdb table lists in-frame clones only, not all of them. The data show over 50,000 clones, about 85% seen once. Here the sequenced sample was peripheral blood mononuclear cells (PBMCs), taken before the fourth cycle of nivolumab. The receptors were sampled from a human donor with classical Hodgkin lymphoma. CDR3s include the opening cysteine and the closing phenylalanine or tryptophan.

cdr3_aa: CASSIDRVVHEQFF; v_call: TRBV7-3
cdr3_aa: CASSLGWPYEQYF; v_call: TRBV5-1
cdr3_aa: CASSRGHANTEAFF; v_call: TRBV6-5
cdr3_aa: CASSWGLERYEQFF; v_call: TRBV5-6
cdr3_aa: CASSAKGGGAPETQYF; v_call: TRBV7-8
cdr3_aa: CASSSGQVKNQPQHF; v_call: TRBV7-8
cdr3_aa: CASSLYPYYNEQFF; v_call: TRBV7-3
cdr3_aa: CASSPEGTRSTDTQYF; v_call: TRBV5-5
cdr3_aa: CASSSSGGETQYF; v_call: TRBV7-9
cdr3_aa: CASRRGGGDEQFF; v_call: TRBV19
cdr3_aa: CSVDLGGTPSTDTQYF; v_call: TRBV29-1
cdr3_aa: CASSSGLGATGELFF; v_call: TRBV5-1
cdr3_aa: CASSVLYSNQPQHF; v_call: TRBV19
cdr3_aa: CASSPEGSHGYTF; v_call: TRBV6-6
cdr3_aa: CASSLSTTGQAGGYTF; v_call: TRBV7-9
cdr3_aa: CASSPVADPRTYEQYF; v_call: TRBV7-2
cdr3_aa: CASNKVINYEQYF; v_call: TRBV2
cdr3_aa: CASSLSGGGAAKNIQYF; v_call: TRBV28
cdr3_aa: CASSLSRGRAYEQYF; v_call: TRBV27
cdr3_aa: CAISRPPGQGWSTEAFF; v_call: TRBV10-3
cdr3_aa: CASRTPLGLYEQYF; v_call: TRBV25-1
cdr3_aa: CASSLDRGADTQYF; v_call: TRBV6-6
cdr3_aa: CASMGSEQFF; v_call: TRBV5-6
cdr3_aa: CASSAGIDNEQFF; v_call: TRBV11-2
cdr3_aa: CASSLAGAGDYGNEQFF; v_call: TRBV5-1
cdr3_aa: CASSLGIGGQGSTEAFF; v_call: TRBV5-1
cdr3_aa: CASMGGLQDSYNYGYTF; v_call: TRBV19
cdr3_aa: CASSPLGEFTDTQYF; v_call: TRBV18
cdr3_aa: CASSLRAGTDTQYF; v_call: TRBV5-1
cdr3_aa: CASSVMDSHGNTIYF; v_call: TRBV7-8
cdr3_aa: CASSLTYSYEQYF; v_call: TRBV5-5
cdr3_aa: CAHEGGGETDTQYF; v_call: TRBV10-1
cdr3_aa: CASSPKTGIYEQYF; v_call: TRBV18
cdr3_aa: CASSSPGTSNYGYTF; v_call: TRBV28
cdr3_aa: CASSPRVKETQYF; v_call: TRBV9
cdr3_aa: CASSQDTGSNEQFF; v_call: TRBV4-2
cdr3_aa: CASSRVGAEKETQYF; v_call: TRBV18
cdr3_aa: CASSDLDRMGLTDTQYF; v_call: TRBV25-1
cdr3_aa: CASSVDGPYEQYF; v_call: TRBV5-1
cdr3_aa: CASSTRVGAGNTIYF; v_call: TRBV11-2
cdr3_aa: CASSQWGTGYYGYTF; v_call: TRBV23-1
cdr3_aa: CAGSKAGSLHEQYF; v_call: TRBV28
cdr3_aa: CASSQGLGGYTF; v_call: TRBV14
cdr3_aa: CASSQDRGNTGELFF; v_call: TRBV4-1
cdr3_aa: CASSQASGQRTDTQYF; v_call: TRBV4-1